The T cell receptor (beta chain) under discussion was sequenced for a study of glioma-infiltrating T cells. On the study more broadly: Dexamethasone exposure before glioma surgery was limited to six or fewer days.

A note on this clonotype: The antigen is undetermined.

Overall study results and limits: A blood CDR3 motif signature was depleted in highly divergent patients. Tissue-blood divergence was below expectation in non-neoplastic patients, above in gliomas.

The CDR3 length is 12 residues. The ends were cut back, 1 base at V and 5 bases at J, with 5 bases in the middle. CDR1 and CDR2 (germline): SNHLY, FYNNEI. The iRepertoire nested amplicon-rescue multiplex PCR amplified TCR alpha and beta CDR3s from RNA. For one-step reverse transcription and amplification, 100-400 ng of tissue mRNA or PBMC total RNA was used. TCRdb re-called the multiplex PCR reads through MiXCR, storing one row per CDR3 protein. The sample has around 350,000 distinct CDR3 sequences; around 45% are singletons. The sample comprised glioma tissue, nonneoplastic brain tissue, or PBMCs (not recorded which). This receptor was identified in a human donor with low-grade glioma or glioblastoma, undergoing nonglioma brain surgery, or in good health (not recorded which). This chain links TRBV2 with TRBJ2-5; no clear D gene. CDR3 protein: CASSEEMETQYF. The DNA for the CDR3 is TGTGCCAGCAGTGAAGAGATGGAGACCCAGTACTTC.